This T cell receptor (beta chain) stems from a study of identical twins. Study-level results: Recombination models fit unrelated individuals' TCR alpha sharing but underestimated twins'. Beta clonotypes that were abundant in cord blood contained fewer insertions, a pattern absent from memory repertoires.

This clonotype was counted between two and nine times. What it recognizes is unknown. TCRdb independently ran MiXCR on the 5' RACE reads; one entry per CDR3 protein. The data contain roughly 1,500,000 distinct CDR3 sequences, 25% to 35% of them singletons. V lost 4 bases to trimming and J lost 9 bases; unmatched junction nucleotides: 7. The germline gives CDR1 SGHRS, CDR2 YFSETQ. This CDR3 has 13 residues. V and J are TRBV5-1 and TRBJ2-1; 7 bases fit TRBD1. The material sequenced was cord blood. This clonotype was sampled from a newborn girl in good health. The CDR3 loop is CASSVLTGVEQFF. DNA of the CDR3: TGCGCCAGCAGCGTCCTAACAGGGGTTGAGCAGTTCTTC.